The 13 T cell receptor beta chains listed next were all sequenced from one sample in a study of CD8 T cells in Susac syndrome. When the RNA was reverse transcribed, random hexamers were used with an input of roughly 0.45 to 1 ug. TCRdb redid the calling of the immunoSEQ multiplex PCR reads with MiXCR, one entry per CDR3 protein. The sample carries around 150,000 distinct CDR3 sequences, more than 90% recorded once. The sample was CD4+ T cells from PBMCs. All receptors come from a human donor with Susac syndrome.

This clonotype was detected only once. The chain has TRBV10-2 and TRBJ2-2; perhaps D is TRBD1 or TRBD2 (6 bases each). Trimming took off 4 bases at V and 7 bases at J, with 10 bases between the two ends. The V gene's germline CDR1 is WSHSY and CDR2 SAAADI. This CDR3 spans 13 amino acids. The CDR3, as DNA: TGCGCCAGCAGTGGGGGGGCCGGCGGGGAGCTGTTTTTT. Amino acids: CASSGGAGGELFF.

The chain recombines TRBV20-1 with TRBJ1-2; D unresolved. This CDR3 is built from 12 residues. The V end was cut by 1 base, the J end by 8 bases, with 11 bases between. Germline assignment: CDR1 DFQATT and CDR2 SNEGSKA (reference sequence). In DNA, the CDR3 is TGCAGTGCTAGAGGTCCGATGGAGGGCTACACCTTC. Encoded protein: CSARGPMEGYTF.

This chain's CDR3 is CASSQGQGEYRPQHF. CDR3 in DNA: TGTGCCAGCAGCCAAGGACAGGGGGAGTATCGGCCCCAGCATTTT. The V gene is TRBV27, the J gene TRBJ1-5, with 10 bases aligning to TRBD1. The CDR3 length is 15 residues. V shed 6 bases, J shed 9 bases, and the junction held 11 bases outside the gene matches. In germline, CDR1 is MNHEY, CDR2 SMNVEV (reference sequence).

The table lists this clonotype with a count of one. The V and J genes are TRBV12-3 or TRBV12-4 and TRBJ2-3, with no clear D. CDR3 length: 13 residues. V dropped 2 bases and J dropped 6 bases, with 9 bases sitting between them. This CDR3 is CASSLTRWDTQYF. The CDR3 bases are TGTGCCAGCAGTTTAACCCGGTGGGATACGCAGTATTTT.

The chain couples TRBV29-1 to TRBJ2-2, with TRBD1 matching over 8 bases. Germline CDR1 is SQVTM and CDR2 is ANQGSEA. The CDR3 has 14 amino acids. Losses at the gene ends were 3 bases for V and 4 bases for J; bases not matched to a gene: 4. The CDR3 DNA sequence: TGCAGCGTTGAGGGGACAGGTCGCACCGGGGAGCTGTTTTTT. It yields the protein CSVEGTGRTGELFF.

The V and J genes are TRBV19 and TRBJ2-2, with D perhaps matching TRBD1 or TRBD2 (5 bases each). From germline, CDR1 is LNHDA and CDR2 SQIVND (reference sequence). The CDR3 totals 13 residues. V was trimmed by 7 bases and J by 6 bases, leaving 12 bases between them. The CDR3 DNA sequence: TGTGCCAGTAAAGCTGAGGGGTCCGGGGAGCTGTTTTTT. The encoded protein is CASKAEGSGELFF.

V and J are TRBV28 and TRBJ2-2, with 7 bases that match TRBD2. The CDR3 consists of 18 residues. The ends lost 3 bases at V and 5 bases at J; junction bases unmatched: 15. From germline, CDR1 is MDHEN and CDR2 SYDVKM. CDR3 coding DNA: TGTGCCAGCAGTTTGGGTCTGGGGCTGGCGGGAGTTACCGGGGAGCTGTTTTTT. Its translation: CASSLGLGLAGVTGELFF.

This sequence joins TRBV5-6 and TRBJ2-1, with 13 bases lining up with TRBD2. Germline CDR1 and CDR2: SGHDT and YYEEEE. V trimming: 4 bases; J trimming: 10 bases; junction bases outside the gene matches: 8. The CDR3 extends over 15 amino acids. CDR3 residues: CASSPRTSGGVEQFF. The CDR3 DNA follows: TGTGCCAGCAGCCCGCGGACTAGCGGGGGAGTGGAGCAGTTCTTC. The variable domain in full, with the rest retrieved from reference TRBV5-6 and TRBJ2-1, is DAGVTQSPTHLIKTRGQQVTLRCSPKSGHDTVSWYQQALGQGPQFIFQYYEEEERQRGNFPDRFSGHQFPNYSSELNVNALLLGDSALYLCASSPRTSGGVEQFFGPGTRLTVL.

The chain has TRBV27 and TRBJ1-1, with unresolved D. V lost 5 bases, J lost 5 bases, and 18 bases lay in between. The germline V gene has CDR1 MNHEY and CDR2 SMNVEV (reference sequence). This CDR3 comprises 15 residues. In nucleotides, the CDR3 is TGTGCCAGCAGTCCCGACCGGGTGGTTGAGACTGAAGCTTTCTTT. Encoded protein: CASSPDRVVETEAFF.

The chain joins TRBV5-1 to TRBJ2-7; no reliable D call. The germline V gene encodes CDR1 SGHRS and CDR2 YFSETQ. This CDR3 has 12 amino acids. Trimming shortened V by 5 bases and J by 8 bases, and 14 bases separated the two germline ends. The chain's CDR3 is CASSQDDPKQYF. The CDR3 DNA reads TGCGCCAGCAGTCAAGACGACCCAAAGCAGTACTTC.

The V gene is TRBV9, the J gene TRBJ2-5, with 11 bases lining up with TRBD1. Germline V CDR1 and CDR2: SGDLS, YYNGEE. The CDR3 covers 15 residues. V trimming: 2 bases; J trimming: 5 bases; junction bases outside the gene matches: 5. For the CDR3, the DNA is TGTGCCAGCAGCGTCCGGACAGGGGGCATGGAGACCCAGTACTTC. It yields the protein CASSVRTGGMETQYF.

This clonotype was observed a few times. The chain uses TRBV3-1 and TRBJ2-5; D is unclear. Looked up from germline, CDR1 is LGHDT and CDR2 is YNNKEL (reference sequence). With 4 bases removed from V and 1 base from J, the gap between germline ends came to 7 bases. The CDR3 is 13 residues long. CDR3 nucleotides: TGTGCCAGCAGCCTCTTCCCCCAAGAGACCCAGTACTTC. As protein: CASSLFPQETQYF.

The chain is built from TRBV2 and TRBJ2-1; 8 bases match TRBD2. Germline values: CDR1 SNHLY, CDR2 FYNNEI. V trimming: 0 bases; J trimming: 4 bases; junction bases outside the gene matches: 5. CDR3 length: 16 amino acids. The CDR3 loop is CASSEALAGNYNEQFF. CDR3 coding DNA: TGTGCCAGCAGTGAAGCGCTAGCGGGCAATTACAATGAGCAGTTCTTC.